Sequencing of this T cell receptor beta chain was carried out in a study of blood T cell repertoires in COVID-19. TCRdb's table, derived via immunoSEQ multiplex PCR, lists solely in-frame clones and lacks some. This repertoire shows fewer than 350,000 clones, about nine tenths found once; its top ten account for over 9.5%. In germline, CDR1 is SGHTS, CDR2 YDEGEE. The CDR3 sequence is 15 residues long. Trimming took off 0 bases at V and 3 bases at J, with 13 bases between the two ends. This receptor was identified in a young woman with COVID-19, enrolled during active disease. Sequencing was performed on peripheral blood. The V and J genes are TRBV5-8 and TRBJ2-7, with D perhaps TRBD2 (6 bases). CDR3 in DNA: TGTGCCAGCAGCTTGGGGGGAGGTTTCATCTACGAGCAGTACTTC. It translates to CASSLGGGFIYEQYF.